Below, 14 T cell receptor beta chains from the same sample are listed, as sequenced in a study of cytotoxic CD8 clonotypes in ibrutinib-treated CLL. Repertoires were generated with immunoSEQ multiplex PCR, while TCRdb's copy carries only in-frame clones and drops some. Counted here are tens of thousands of clones, nearly 80% occurring once; the ten biggest clones make up just under 9%. Source: PBMCs, taken before ibrutinib treatment. The receptor set was obtained from a human donor with chronic lymphocytic leukemia.

The gene calls are TRBV2 and TRBJ2-1, with TRBD2 matching 8 bases. The CDR3 length is 14 residues. Germline values: CDR1 SNHLY, CDR2 FYNNEI. The V segment lost 6 bases and the J segment 1 base; nucleotides outside the gene matches: 2. The CDR3 DNA reads as TGTGCCAGCAGGAAGCGGGAGTCCTACAATGAGCAGTTCTTC. Translation gives CASRKRESYNEQFF. Full variable domain (rest looked up from reference TRBV2 and TRBJ2-1): EPEVTQTPSHQVTQMGQEVILRCVPISNHLYFYWYRQILGQKVEFLVSFYNNEISEKSEIFDDQFSVERPDGSNFTLKIRSTKLEDSAMYFCASRKRESYNEQFFGPGTRLTVL.

The genes are TRBV6-1 and TRBJ2-1, with D tentatively TRBD1 (6 bases). The germline gives CDR1 MNHNS, CDR2 SASEGT. This CDR3 has 15 amino acids. Trimming took 7 bases from V and 5 from J, leaving 18 bases between them. CDR3 protein: CASIKTPGHNNEQFF. The CDR3 coding sequence is TGTGCCAGCATCAAAACCCCGGGACACAACAATGAGCAGTTCTTC.

The chain has TRBV28 and TRBJ1-3; 9 nucleotides align to TRBD1. This CDR3 contains 16 residues. The J segment lost 4 bases and the V segment lost 6 bases, leaving 10 bases of the junction unmatched. CDR1 MDHEN and CDR2 SYDVKM come from the germline V gene. CDR3 in DNA: TGTGCCAGCAGCCAAGACAGGGGGGTTAGGGGAAACACCATATATTTT. The encoded protein is CASSQDRGVRGNTIYF.

The gene calls are TRBV5-1 and TRBJ2-5, with 15 bases fitting TRBD2. The V gene's germline CDR1 is SGHRS and CDR2 YFSETQ. J gave up 1 base and V 5 bases, and 6 bases lay outside the gene matches. The CDR3 consists of 17 residues. CDR3 nucleotides: TGCGCCAGCAGTCAGTTGGGACTAGCGGGAGGCCAAGAGACCCAGTACTTC. Protein sequence: CASSQLGLAGGQETQYF. Supplemented by reference TRBV5-1 and TRBJ2-5, the full variable domain reads KAGVTQTPRYLIKTRGQQVTLSCSPISGHRSVSWYQQTPGQGLQFLFEYFSETQRNKGNFPGRFSGRQFSNSRSEMNVSTLELGDSALYLCASSQLGLAGGQETQYFGPGTRLLVL.

This chain uses TRBV30 with TRBJ2-7; D possibly uses TRBD1 or TRBD2 (5 bases each). CDR1 and CDR2 from the germline V gene are GTSNPN and SVGIG (reference sequence). V was trimmed by 0 bases and J by 3 bases, leaving 12 bases between them. The CDR3 length is 14 residues. CDR3 sequence: CAWSVRGASYEQYF. The CDR3 nucleotides are TGTGCCTGGAGTGTACGAGGGGCCAGCTACGAGCAGTACTTC.

This chain uses TRBV6-6 with TRBJ2-1; D unresolved. V lost 5 bases and J lost 4, with 18 bases in between. The germline gives CDR1 MNHNY, CDR2 SVGAGI (reference sequence). This CDR3 comprises 16 residues. The CDR3 coding sequence is TGTGCCAGCAGTCCCCAAGGCAGCGTACGATACAATGAGCAGTTCTTC. This encodes CASSPQGSVRYNEQFF.

V gene TRBV6-5 combines with J gene TRBJ2-7, with 7 bases fitting TRBD2. The J segment lost 2 bases and the V segment lost 6 bases, leaving 7 bases of the junction unmatched. The CDR3 covers 14 residues. Germline V lookup: CDR1 MNHEY, CDR2 SVGAGI. This chain's CDR3 is CASRYKRGTYEQYF. The DNA for the CDR3 is TGTGCCAGCAGGTACAAGCGGGGTACCTACGAGCAGTACTTC.

The chain couples TRBV6-5 to TRBJ2-3; D unresolved. This CDR3 comprises 15 residues. Per the germline V gene, CDR1 is MNHEY and CDR2 is SVGAGI. V was shortened by 2 bases and J by 2 bases, with 11 bases between the two germline ends. CDR3 DNA: TGTGCCAGCAGTTACAAAGGAGCCACCACAGATACGCAGTATTTT. The encoded protein is CASSYKGATTDTQYF.

V gene TRBV19 combines with J gene TRBJ1-4; unclear D gene. The germline CDR1 and CDR2 sequences are LNHDA and SQIVND (reference sequence). V gave up 3 bases and J gave up 5 bases, with 10 bases separating them. The CDR3 loop spans 14 amino acids. The CDR3 DNA sequence: TGTGCCAGTAGTATCAGCGTGGCCAATGAAAAACTGTTTTTT. Translation: CASSISVANEKLFF.

This clone was counted once. The sample carries other DNA sequences with the same CDR3. The rearrangement uses TRBV27 and TRBJ2-7; no clear D gene. From germline, CDR1 is MNHEY and CDR2 SMNVEV (reference sequence). V shed 3 bases and J shed 7 bases, with 7 bases lying between them. CDR3 length: 11 amino acids. As DNA, the CDR3 is TGTGCCAGCAGTTTCGGGTATGAGCAGTACTTC. Amino acids: CASSFGYEQYF.

The V gene is TRBV28, the J gene TRBJ2-4, with no clear D. The V gene's germline CDR1 is MDHEN and CDR2 SYDVKM. Trimming left V 6 bases short and J 1 base short, with 7 bases between. This CDR3 region has 13 residues. CDR3 protein: CASRTSAKNIQYF. The CDR3 DNA is TGTGCCAGCAGAACGTCCGCCAAAAACATTCAGTACTTC.

The rearrangement uses TRBV18 and TRBJ2-3; unclear D gene. The germline gives CDR1 KGHSH, CDR2 LQKENI. There are 13 residues in the CDR3. Trimming removed 3 bases from V and 0 bases from J, with 4 bases in between. CDR3 residues: CASSPQSTDTQYF. The DNA of the CDR3 is TGTGCCAGCTCACCCCAAAGCACAGATACGCAGTATTTT.

J is TRBJ2-1 and V is TRBV7-9, with 8 bases lining up with TRBD2. Trimming at V came to 5 bases and at J to 6 bases, leaving 12 bases not matched to a gene. The CDR3 spans 16 residues. In germline, CDR1 is SEHNR, CDR2 FQNEAQ (reference sequence). The CDR3 nucleotides are TGTGCCAGCAGCCCCAGAGCGGGAGTCTCATCCAATGAGCAGTTCTTC. The encoded protein is CASSPRAGVSSNEQFF. Drawing the rest from reference TRBV7-9 and TRBJ2-1, the complete variable domain is DTGVSQNPRHKITKRGQNVTFRCDPISEHNRLYWYRQTLGQGPEFLTYFQNEAQLEKSRLLSDRFSAERPKGSFSTLEIQRTEQGDSAMYLCASSPRAGVSSNEQFFGPGTRLTVL.

This clone was recorded a few times. The V call is TRBV18, the J call TRBJ1-5; D remains ambiguous. There are 16 residues in the CDR3. Looked up from germline, CDR1 is KGHSH and CDR2 is LQKENI. Trimming removed 1 base from V and 2 bases from J, with 12 bases in between. The chain's CDR3 is CASSPLPLGGNQPQHF. The CDR3 DNA reads as TGTGCCAGCTCACCACTTCCGTTGGGAGGCAATCAGCCCCAGCATTTT. Full variable domain (remainder filled in from reference TRBV18 and TRBJ1-5): NAGVMQNPRHLVRRRGQEARLRCSPMKGHSHVYWYRQLPEEGLKFMVYLQKENIIDESGMPKERFSAEFPKEGPSILRIQQVVRGDSAAYFCASSPLPLGGNQPQHFGDGTRLSIL.